This T cell receptor beta chain was recovered during a study of blood T cell repertoires in COVID-19. Study-level background: T cells, B-cell-depleted T cells, or PBMCs supplied cDNA or gDNA.

Per the study methods: Amplification of reference gene primers was used by the study to estimate nucleated cell counts. Sequencing was performed with immunoSEQ multiplex PCR; in TCRdb, only in-frame clones are kept and a portion is missing. That table is the source of V, J and clone size, and D and trimming were worked out from the DNA. The sample has 86,000 or so clones; 90% to 95% are singletons. Germline V CDR1 and CDR2: LNHDA, SQIVND (reference sequence). The ends lost 3 bases at V and 5 bases at J; junction bases unmatched: 6. CDR3 size: 15 residues. The chain is built from TRBV19 and TRBJ1-5; the match to TRBD1 covers 8 bases. Sequencing used peripheral blood. This TCR derives from a woman aged 50 to 65 in a cohort sampled during active COVID-19. DNA for the CDR3: TGTGCCAGTAGTATCAGCAGGGGGCAGGATCAGCCCCAGCATTTT. Translated: CASSISRGQDQPQHF. Full variable domain (outside the CDR3, taken from reference TRBV19 and TRBJ1-5): DGGITQSPKYLFRKEGQNVTLSCEQNLNHDAMYWYRQDPGQGLRLIYYSQIVNDFQKGDIAEGYSVSREKKESFPLTVTSAQKNPTAFYLCASSISRGQDQPQHFGDGTRLSIL.